Detailed here is one TCR beta chain. At one of its ends the junction is not consistent with the germline gene, which may arise from a read error. These data originate in a study of blood T cell repertoires in COVID-19. This CDR3 comprises 15 residues. Per germline, CDR1 SSHAT and CDR2 FNYEAQ (reference sequence). Per the original methods: By means of reference gene primer amplification, nucleated cell counts were estimated. The protocol was immunoSEQ multiplex PCR, while the TCRdb copy is restricted to in-frame clones and leaves out a portion. V and J calls and clone size come straight from that table; D and trimming were deduced from the DNA. Of about 300,000 clones listed, 89% are singletons.

The sequenced sample was PBMCs or T cells enriched from blood (not recorded which). This rearrangement joins TRBV7-7 to TRBJ2-5; D perhaps matches TRBD1 (6 bases). The clonotype comes from a man in his sixties who had recovered from COVID-19. Written as DNA, the CDR3 is TGTGCTAGCAGCGCAGCCAACAGGGTTCAAGAGACCCAGTACTTC. It codes for CASSAANRVQETQYF.